Below are 23 T cell receptor beta chains sequenced from a single sample in a study of T cells after posttransplantation cyclophosphamide. Generated by immunoSEQ multiplex PCR, the TCRdb table keeps only in-frame clones and is missing some. The data contain some 47,000 clones, more than 70% of them singletons. Material: PBMCs. Every receptor here comes from a man younger than 40 with a blood cancer, CMV-positive, and with a related stem cell donor.

This chain connects TRBV27 to TRBJ2-6; 9 nucleotides match TRBD2. J lost 2 bases, V lost 0 bases, and 8 bases had no gene match. CDR1 is MNHEY, CDR2 SMNVEV, per germline (reference sequence). The CDR3 has 19 amino acids. The chain's CDR3 is CASSLSTASGKPGANVLTF. CDR3 in DNA: TGTGCCAGCAGTTTATCGACGGCTAGCGGGAAGCCTGGGGCCAACGTCCTGACTTTC.

In this sample, this clone turned up a few times. J is TRBJ1-5 and V is TRBV21-1; TRBD1 was called by the table and not checked on the DNA. TRBV21-1 is given as a pseudogene. The CDR3 extends over 14 amino acids. The CDR3: CASSKSGFVQPQHF. The CDR3 DNA reads as TGTGCCAGCAGCAAATCAGGATTCGTCCAGCCCCAGCATTTT.

The chain is built from TRBV7-3 and TRBJ2-3, with TRBD2 matching 11 bases. CDR3 length: 15 residues. The J segment lost 6 bases and the V segment lost 4 bases, leaving 6 bases of the junction unmatched. Germline assignment: CDR1 SGHTA and CDR2 FQGTGA. CDR3: CASSSSGGNWDTQYF. In nucleotides, the CDR3 is TGTGCCAGCAGCTCTAGCGGGGGGAATTGGGATACGCAGTATTTT.

The chain links TRBV30 to TRBJ2-1; 10 bases line up with TRBD2. Per germline, CDR1 GTSNPN and CDR2 SVGIG (reference sequence). This CDR3 is built from 18 residues. The ends lost 4 bases at V and 4 bases at J; junction bases unmatched: 16. The CDR3 region has the DNA TGTGCCTGGACCCCTGACAGCGGGAGGGCCCGACCTTACAATGAGCAGTTCTTC. Its protein is CAWTPDSGRARPYNEQFF. The variable domain in full, with the rest retrieved from reference TRBV30 and TRBJ2-1, is SQTIHQWPATLVQPVGSPLSLECTVEGTSNPNLYWYRQAAGRGLQLLFYSVGIGQISSEVPQNLSASRPQDRQFILSSKKLLLSDSGFYLCAWTPDSGRARPYNEQFFGPGTRLTVL.

V and J are TRBV5-4 and TRBJ2-7; 11 nucleotides align to TRBD1. The CDR3 sequence is 15 residues long. CDR1 and CDR2 from the germline V gene are SGHNT and YYREEE (reference sequence). Trimming took 4 bases from V and 3 from J; bases not matched to a gene: 6. Written as DNA, the CDR3 is TGTGCCAGCAGCCGTACCGGGACAGGGGGCTACGAGCAGTACTTC. Protein: CASSRTGTGGYEQYF.

This clone has only a few counts. The chain has TRBV28 and TRBJ2-5, with 9 bases that match TRBD1. Looked up from germline, CDR1 is MDHEN and CDR2 is SYDVKM. The CDR3 contains 13 residues. V lost 7 bases, J lost 5 bases, and 5 bases stayed unmatched. The chain's CDR3 is CASTRTGVETQYF. The CDR3 nucleotides are TGTGCCAGCACCCGGACAGGGGTCGAGACCCAGTACTTC. Together with reference TRBV28 and TRBJ2-5, the CDR3 gives the full variable domain: DVKVTQSSRYLVKRTGEKVFLECVQDMDHENMFWYRQDPGLGLRLIYFSYDVKMKEKGDIPEGYSVSREKKERFSLILESASTNQTSMYLCASTRTGVETQYFGPGTRLLVL.

The genes are TRBV19 and TRBJ1-5; D may be TRBD1 (5 bases). The CDR3 sequence is 16 residues long. V was cut by 3 bases and J by 4 bases, with 16 bases left in between. Germline CDR1 LNHDA, CDR2 SQIVND (reference sequence). The CDR3 DNA reads TGTGCCAGTAGTATCTTCCTGGTTGGGGGGAATCAGCCCCAGCATTTT. Protein product: CASSIFLVGGNQPQHF.

The chain employs TRBV11-3 and TRBJ2-7; D may be TRBD1 (5 bases). The CDR3 covers 12 residues. Germline CDR1 and CDR2: SGHNT and YENEEA. Trimming stripped 0 bases from V and 8 bases from J, with 8 bases between. The CDR3 protein is CASSLDQGKQYF. DNA of the CDR3: TGTGCCAGCAGCTTAGATCAGGGAAAGCAGTACTTC.

Note on this clone: The sample holds other DNA sequences that translate to the same CDR3. The chain uses TRBV7-8 and TRBJ1-3; 7 bases line up with TRBD1. Germline V gene sequence: CDR1 SGHVS, CDR2 FQNEAQ. V gave up 5 bases and J gave up 8 bases; unmatched junction bases: 18. The CDR3 covers 17 residues. In DNA, the CDR3 is TGTGCCAGCAGCAGGAGTCGGACAGGTCGGATGTCGGACACCATATATTTT. Amino acid sequence: CASSRSRTGRMSDTIYF.

Written as DNA, the CDR3 is TGTGCCAGCAGTCCGGGCTACAATGAGCAGTTCTTC. Protein product: CASSPGYNEQFF. The chain has TRBV5-4 and TRBJ2-1; D is uncertain. CDR1 is SGHNT and CDR2 is YYREEE in the germline V gene (reference sequence). Trimming left V 5 bases short and J 3 bases short, with 6 bases between. This CDR3 spans 12 amino acids.

The count of this clone is one. The chain has TRBV9 and TRBJ2-7; D gene uncertain. The germline gives CDR1 SGDLS, CDR2 YYNGEE. V lost 0 bases and J 0 bases, leaving 13 bases between the germline ends. The CDR3 has 16 residues. CDR3 bases: TGTGCCAGCAGCGTAGGGGCAGCTGGGTCCTCCTACGAGCAGTACTTC. It specifies CASSVGAAGSSYEQYF.

The J gene is TRBJ2-1, the V gene TRBV30, with TRBD2 identical over 11 bases. The CDR3 totals 16 residues. Trimming at V came to 3 bases and at J to 4 bases, leaving 8 bases not matched to a gene. Per germline, CDR1 GTSNPN and CDR2 SVGIG (reference sequence). The CDR3 DNA reads as TGTGCCTGGAGGGGAACTAGCGGGAGTTTTTACAATGAGCAGTTCTTC. It is translated as CAWRGTSGSFYNEQFF.

The chain couples TRBV7-9 to TRBJ1-4; a possible D gene is TRBD1 (5 bases). Germline assignment: CDR1 SEHNR and CDR2 FQNEAQ (reference sequence). The length of the CDR3 is 14 residues. V dropped 5 bases and J dropped 7 bases, with 14 bases sitting between them. The CDR3 loop reads CASSPPGVGEKLFF. The CDR3 region has the DNA TGTGCCAGCAGCCCCCCGGGGGTGGGTGAAAAACTGTTTTTT.

The chain uses TRBV4-1 and TRBJ2-1; the match to TRBD2 covers 11 bases. The CDR3 loop spans 17 amino acids. The trim removed 4 bases at V and 4 bases at J, leaving 9 bases unmatched. CDR1 is MGHRA, CDR2 YSYEKL, per germline. The CDR3 region is CASSREPGTSGYNEQFF. The CDR3 DNA reads TGCGCCAGCAGCCGAGAACCCGGGACTAGCGGTTACAATGAGCAGTTCTTC.

This clone was seen a handful of times. The J gene is TRBJ1-4, the V gene TRBV6-5; D perhaps matches TRBD1 (6 bases). In germline, CDR1 is MNHEY, CDR2 SVGAGI. The CDR3 totals 15 residues. V shed 5 bases and J shed 0 bases, with 10 bases lying between them. The chain's CDR3 is CASSLQGSTNEKLFF. CDR3 sequence (DNA): TGTGCCAGCAGTCTACAGGGCTCAACTAATGAAAAACTGTTTTTT.

The J gene is TRBJ2-5, the V gene TRBV5-1, with a possible D match to TRBD2 (6 bases). This CDR3 region has 14 residues. V lost 6 bases and J lost 5, with 17 bases in between. Germline V lookup: CDR1 SGHRS, CDR2 YFSETQ. The CDR3 spells CASTQGRGRETQYF. DNA for the CDR3: TGCGCCAGCACCCAGGGTAGAGGGAGGGAGACCCAGTACTTC.

The genes are TRBV7-2 and TRBJ2-3; D not resolved. From germline, CDR1 is SGHTA and CDR2 FQGNSA. CDR3 length: 13 residues. The V and J ends lost 1 base and 4 bases respectively, with 6 bases between them. Written as DNA, the CDR3 is TGTGCCAGCAGCTTAGTTCGTTCAGATACGCAGTATTTT. Amino acids: CASSLVRSDTQYF.

This chain connects TRBV7-9 to TRBJ1-2; tentatively, D is TRBD1 (6 bases). Per germline, CDR1 SEHNR and CDR2 FQNEAQ (reference sequence). V was cut by 4 bases and J by 2 bases, with 11 bases left in between. The CDR3 contains 14 residues. CDR3 loop: CASSSPGTNYGYTF. CDR3 bases: TGTGCCAGCAGCTCTCCCGGGACAAACTATGGCTACACCTTC.

This chain links TRBV11-2 with TRBJ2-7, with TRBD1 matching over 8 bases. The germline V gene has CDR1 SGHAT and CDR2 FQNNGV. The CDR3 consists of 16 residues. V was clipped by 7 bases and J by 4 bases; unmatched bases: 15. The CDR3 coding sequence is TGTGCCAGCACCTTCGAATCCGGGACAGGTGGATACGAGCAGTACTTC. Amino acids: CASTFESGTGGYEQYF.

The chain is built from TRBV6-5 and TRBJ1-1, with D maybe TRBD1 (6 bases). The V end was cut by 3 bases, the J end by 4 bases, with 18 bases between. In germline, CDR1 is MNHEY, CDR2 SVGAGI. The length of the CDR3 is 16 residues. CDR3 bases: TGTGCCAGCAGTTATACCACACATATGGGGGCCACTGAAGCTTTCTTT. Its protein is CASSYTTHMGATEAFF.

The rearrangement uses TRBV27 and TRBJ2-7; 8 nucleotides line up with TRBD1. The CDR3 has 15 amino acids. Germline lookup yields CDR1 MNHEY and CDR2 SMNVEV (reference sequence). V lost 6 bases to trimming and J lost 2 bases; unmatched junction nucleotides: 9. CDR3 in amino acids: CASRGQALLPYEQYF. The CDR3 DNA follows: TGTGCCAGCAGGGGACAGGCGCTTCTACCCTACGAGCAGTACTTC.

CDR3 protein: CASNDRERVNEQFF. The CDR3 DNA reads as TGTGCCAGCAATGACAGGGAGAGGGTCAATGAGCAGTTCTTC. This chain uses TRBV7-8 with TRBJ2-1, with 7 bases lining up with TRBD1. Germline values: CDR1 SGHVS, CDR2 FQNEAQ. J lost 6 bases, V lost 7 bases, and 9 bases had no gene match. This CDR3 comprises 14 residues.

The chain recombines TRBV27 with TRBJ1-2, with TRBD1 matching over 8 bases. Trimming at V came to 3 bases and at J to 1 base, leaving 1 base not matched to a gene. This CDR3 has 14 residues. Germline V gene sequence: CDR1 MNHEY, CDR2 SMNVEV (reference sequence). The CDR3 is CASSFGQGNYGYTF. CDR3 sequence (DNA): TGTGCCAGCAGTTTTGGACAGGGTAACTATGGCTACACCTTC.